Below are 17 T cell receptor beta chains sequenced from a single sample in a study of cytomegalovirus exposure and HLA in healthy donors. Primers included in the PCR were 60 Vbeta and 13 Jbeta primers. Sequenced by immunoSEQ multiplex PCR; TCRdb stores in-frame clones only, minus some. The sample includes about 110,000 clones, 82% seen only once; the top ten take about 1.6%. Material: PBMCs. These receptors were taken from a man between 50 and 59 years old in good health and CMV-seronegative.

The rearrangement links TRBV14 to TRBJ2-1, with 9 bases lining up with TRBD2. The trim removed 5 bases at V and 6 bases at J, leaving 8 bases unmatched. There are 15 residues in the CDR3. Germline CDR1 SGHDN, CDR2 FVKESK. The DNA of the CDR3 is TGTGCCAGCAGCAGGGTGAGCGGGGGGTTCAATGAGCAGTTCTTC. Its translation is CASSRVSGGFNEQFF. Variable domain in full (rest from reference TRBV14 and TRBJ2-1): EAGVTQFPSHSVIEKGQTVTLRCDPISGHDNLYWYRRVMGKEIKFLLHFVKESKQDESGMPNNRFLAERTGGTYSTLKVQPAELEDSGVYFCASSRVSGGFNEQFFGPGTRLTVL.

The chain couples TRBV6-1 to TRBJ2-7; no reliable D call. The V end was cut by 4 bases, the J end by 6 bases, with 16 bases between. The CDR3 contains 14 residues. Looked up from germline, CDR1 is MNHNS and CDR2 is SASEGT. The CDR3 loop reads CASSAYRPPLEQYV. CDR3 sequence (DNA): TGTGCCAGCAGTGCTTACAGACCTCCCCTCGAGCAGTACGTC.

V and J are TRBV28 and TRBJ2-3; 9 bases match TRBD1. Germline CDR1 MDHEN, CDR2 SYDVKM. V dropped 1 base and J dropped 2; count of bases not matched to a gene: 4. The CDR3 runs 16 residues. CDR3 sequence reads: CASSLSGTGNTDTQYF. The CDR3 DNA follows: TGTGCCAGCAGTTTATCCGGGACAGGGAACACAGATACGCAGTATTTT.

V and J are TRBV11-2 and TRBJ1-5, with TRBD1 matching 7 bases. The V segment lost 5 bases and the J segment 6 bases; nucleotides outside the gene matches: 10. This CDR3 is built from 15 residues. The V gene's germline CDR1 is SGHAT and CDR2 FQNNGV. Here the CDR3 reads CASSPTGWGVQPQHF. The CDR3 bases are TGTGCCAGCAGCCCGACAGGGTGGGGGGTTCAGCCCCAGCATTTT.

This chain links TRBV5-1 with TRBJ1-1, with 10 bases lining up with TRBD1. The J segment lost 4 bases and the V segment lost 4 bases, leaving 4 bases of the junction unmatched. Per the germline V gene, CDR1 is SGHRS and CDR2 is YFSETQ. The CDR3 is made up of 14 amino acids. The CDR3 sequence is CASSPGDRGTEAFF. Written as DNA, the CDR3 is TGCGCCAGCAGCCCAGGGGACAGGGGCACTGAAGCTTTCTTT.

V usage is TRBV5-1 and J usage is TRBJ1-2, with 7 bases lining up with TRBD1. The CDR3 length is 13 residues. V dropped 3 bases and J dropped 8; count of bases not matched to a gene: 7. CDR1 is SGHRS, CDR2 YFSETQ, per germline. The CDR3 region has the DNA TGCGCCAGCAGCTCGCCAGGGGGAACGGGCTACACCTTC. Protein sequence: CASSSPGGTGYTF.

The chain couples TRBV7-6 to TRBJ1-5, with TRBD1 identical over 7 bases. Germline loops: CDR1 SGHVS, CDR2 FNYEAQ. The CDR3 is made up of 18 amino acids. Losses at the gene ends were 1 base for V and 1 base for J; bases not matched to a gene: 10. CDR3 DNA sequence: TGTGCCAGCAGCTTAGAGAGACAGGGAGGATCAAGCAATCAGCCCCAGCATTTT. It is translated as CASSLERQGGSSNQPQHF.

The chain is built from TRBV5-1 and TRBJ2-1; 8 positions match TRBD2. With V trimmed by 0 bases and J by 8 bases, 16 bases remained unmatched. CDR3 length: 18 amino acids. Germline CDR1 is SGHRS and CDR2 is YFSETQ. The CDR3 region is CASSLASPLPGGPHEQFF. The CDR3 DNA reads as TGCGCCAGCAGCTTGGCCTCGCCTTTGCCGGGAGGGCCCCATGAGCAGTTCTTC.

The chain couples TRBV30 to TRBJ2-5, with 10 bases fitting TRBD1. The V segment lost 5 bases and the J segment 5 bases; nucleotides outside the gene matches: 11. The CDR3 is 15 amino acids. The germline V gene has CDR1 GTSNPN and CDR2 SVGIG (reference sequence). The DNA for the CDR3 is TGTGCCTGGTGGGCCCGGGACAGGGGAGGGGAGACCCAGTACTTC. It is translated as CAWWARDRGGETQYF.

The V call is TRBV5-1, the J call TRBJ2-5; no firm D call. This CDR3 region has 13 residues. Germline V gives CDR1 SGHRS, CDR2 YFSETQ. Trimming took 0 bases from V and 8 from J, leaving 11 bases between them. The CDR3 loop reads CASSLGLAETQYF. The DNA of the CDR3 is TGCGCCAGCAGCTTGGGTTTGGCGGAAACCCAGTACTTC.

Here the CDR3 DNA reads TGTGCCACCAGCAGAGCCCGACAGGGGGCTGAAAAACTGTTTTTT. It encodes CATSRARQGAEKLFF. The chain is built from TRBV15 and TRBJ1-4; 10 nucleotides match TRBD1. The V and J ends lost 1 base and 7 bases, in that order; junction bases with no gene match: 3. Germline CDR1 LNHNV, CDR2 YYDKDF (reference sequence). The CDR3 contains 15 residues.

The V gene is TRBV11-2, the J gene TRBJ2-5; D unresolved. V lost 3 bases and J 2 bases, leaving 7 bases between the germline ends. Per germline, CDR1 SGHAT and CDR2 FQNNGV. The CDR3 runs to 13 residues. As DNA, the CDR3 is TGTGCCAGCAGCTTGATACAGCAAGAGACCCAGTACTTC. It specifies CASSLIQQETQYF.

This chain uses TRBV9 with TRBJ2-5; 7 bases are a match to TRBD1. The CDR3 is 14 amino acids. J was trimmed by 4 bases and V by 5 bases; bases with no gene match: 8. Germline V gene sequence: CDR1 SGDLS, CDR2 YYNGEE. CDR3 sequence (DNA): TGTGCCAGCAGTACGACAGGGATTGGAGAGACCCAGTACTTC. Translating gives CASSTTGIGETQYF.

This clone came up once. The rearrangement joins TRBV11-3 to TRBJ2-6, with a possible D match to TRBD2 (6 bases). CDR3 length: 17 amino acids. V was clipped by 3 bases and J by 1 base, with 13 bases between them. CDR1 is SGHNT and CDR2 is YENEEA in the germline V gene. The CDR3 DNA is TGTGCCAGCAGCTTGGGAGGCATGCGTTCTGGGGCCAACGTCCTGACTTTC. It translates to CASSLGGMRSGANVLTF.

The rearrangement uses TRBV5-5 and TRBJ1-1; D gene uncertain. Trimming shortened V by 2 bases and J by 6 bases, and 11 bases separated the two germline ends. The CDR3 contains 13 residues. CDR1 SGHKS and CDR2 YYEKEE come from the germline V gene (reference sequence). DNA of the CDR3: TGTGCCAGCAGCTTCACTGGAAGCGCTGAAGCTTTCTTT. Protein sequence: CASSFTGSAEAFF. The full variable domain, in which reference TRBV5-5 and TRBJ1-1 provide the parts outside the CDR3, is DAGVTQSPTHLIKTRGQQVTLRCSPISGHKSVSWYQQVLGQGPQFIFQYYEKEERGRGNFPDRFSARQFPNYSSELNVNALLLGDSALYLCASSFTGSAEAFFGQGTRLTVV.

The chain recombines TRBV4-1 with TRBJ1-1, with D tentatively TRBD1 (5 bases). V shed 2 bases and J shed 5 bases, with 15 bases lying between them. Germline CDR1 is MGHRA and CDR2 is YSYEKL. The CDR3 is 15 amino acids. CDR3 bases: TGCGCCAGCAGCCAACCACCGAGGGGAGGTACTGAAGCTTTCTTT. It encodes CASSQPPRGGTEAFF.

This chain joins TRBV6-5 and TRBJ1-1; D is perhaps TRBD1 (5 bases). Germline V gene sequence: CDR1 MNHEY, CDR2 SVGAGI. Trimming cost V 0 bases and J 8 bases, with 10 bases left between them. CDR3 length: 13 residues. CDR3 in amino acids: CASSYSIGEEAFF. The DNA for the CDR3 is TGTGCCAGCAGTTACTCGATAGGGGAAGAAGCTTTCTTT.